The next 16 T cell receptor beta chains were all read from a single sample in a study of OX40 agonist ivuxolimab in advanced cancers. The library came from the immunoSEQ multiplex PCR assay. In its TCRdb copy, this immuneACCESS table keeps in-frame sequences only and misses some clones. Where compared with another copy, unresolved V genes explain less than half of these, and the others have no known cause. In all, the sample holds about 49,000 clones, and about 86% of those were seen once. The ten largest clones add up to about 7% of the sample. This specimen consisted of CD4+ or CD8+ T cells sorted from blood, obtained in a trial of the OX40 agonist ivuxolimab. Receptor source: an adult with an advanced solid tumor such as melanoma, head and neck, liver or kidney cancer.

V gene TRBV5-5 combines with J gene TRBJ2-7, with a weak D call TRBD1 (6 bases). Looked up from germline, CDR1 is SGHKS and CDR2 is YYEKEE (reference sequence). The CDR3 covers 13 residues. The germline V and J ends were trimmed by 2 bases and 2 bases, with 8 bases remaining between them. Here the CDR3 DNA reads TGTGCCAGCAGCTTCGACAGGACCTACGAGCAGTACGTC. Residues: CASSFDRTYEQYV.

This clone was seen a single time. The CDR3 sequence: CAISESGDTQYF. The CDR3 coding sequence is TGTGCCATCAGTGAGTCGGGAGATACGCAGTATTTT. The V call is TRBV10-3, the J call TRBJ2-3, with unresolved D. The CDR3 is 12 residues long. The V end lost 0 bases, the J end lost 5 bases, and 3 bases lay between the germline ends. Germline V gene lookup returns CDR1 ENHRY and CDR2 SYGVKD.

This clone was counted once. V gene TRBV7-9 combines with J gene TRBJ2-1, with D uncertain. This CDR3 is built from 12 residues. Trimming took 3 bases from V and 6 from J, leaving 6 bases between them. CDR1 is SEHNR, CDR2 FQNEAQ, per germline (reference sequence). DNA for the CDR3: TGTGCCAGCAGCTTGTGGGGCAATGAGCAGTTCTTC. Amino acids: CASSLWGNEQFF.

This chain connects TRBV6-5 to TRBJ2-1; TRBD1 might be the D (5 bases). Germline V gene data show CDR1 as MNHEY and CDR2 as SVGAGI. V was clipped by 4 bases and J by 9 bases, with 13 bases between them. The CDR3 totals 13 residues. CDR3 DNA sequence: TGTGCCAGCAGTTTCCAGGGCGAGGTTGAGCAGTTCTTC. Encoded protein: CASSFQGEVEQFF.

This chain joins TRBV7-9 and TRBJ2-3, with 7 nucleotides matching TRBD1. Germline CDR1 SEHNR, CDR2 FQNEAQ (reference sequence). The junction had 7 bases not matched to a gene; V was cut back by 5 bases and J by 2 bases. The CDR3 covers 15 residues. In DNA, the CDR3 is TGTGCCAGCAGCACCTGGACAGGAGTCACAGATACGCAGTATTTT. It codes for CASSTWTGVTDTQYF.

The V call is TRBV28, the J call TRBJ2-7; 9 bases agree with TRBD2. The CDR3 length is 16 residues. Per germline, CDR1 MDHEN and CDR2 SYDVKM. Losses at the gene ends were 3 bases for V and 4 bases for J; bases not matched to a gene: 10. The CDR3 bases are TGTGCCAGCAGTTTGAGGGCTAGCGGGAATTCTTACGAGCAGTACTTC. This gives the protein CASSLRASGNSYEQYF.

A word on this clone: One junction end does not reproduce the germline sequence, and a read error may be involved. CDR3 region: CAGSYGGDQPQHF. CDR3 DNA: TGTGCCGGCAGTTACGGCGGGGATCAGCCCCAGCATTTT. This chain links TRBV6-5 with TRBJ1-5; no definite D call. The CDR3 length is 13 residues. Germline-derived CDR1 and CDR2 are MNHEY and SVGAGI.

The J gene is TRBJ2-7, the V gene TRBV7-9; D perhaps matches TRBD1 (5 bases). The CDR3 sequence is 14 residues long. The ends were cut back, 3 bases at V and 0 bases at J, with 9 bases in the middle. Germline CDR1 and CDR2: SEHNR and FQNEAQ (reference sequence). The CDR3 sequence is CASSFPQVSYEQYF. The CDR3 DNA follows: TGTGCCAGCAGCTTCCCACAGGTCTCCTACGAGCAGTACTTC.

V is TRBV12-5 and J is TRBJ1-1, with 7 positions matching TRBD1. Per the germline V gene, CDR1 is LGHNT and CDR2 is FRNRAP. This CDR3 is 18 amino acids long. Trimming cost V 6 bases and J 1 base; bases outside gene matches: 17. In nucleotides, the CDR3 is TGTGCTAGTGGCACTCCCAAAACCAGGGGGAAAACGAACACTGAAGCTTTCTTT. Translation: CASGTPKTRGKTNTEAFF.

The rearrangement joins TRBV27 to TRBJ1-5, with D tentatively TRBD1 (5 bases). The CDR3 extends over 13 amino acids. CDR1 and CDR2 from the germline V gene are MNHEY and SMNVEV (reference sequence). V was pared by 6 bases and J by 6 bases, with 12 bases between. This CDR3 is CASSWGKGQPQHF. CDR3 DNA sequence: TGTGCCAGCAGCTGGGGGAAGGGTCAGCCCCAGCATTTT.

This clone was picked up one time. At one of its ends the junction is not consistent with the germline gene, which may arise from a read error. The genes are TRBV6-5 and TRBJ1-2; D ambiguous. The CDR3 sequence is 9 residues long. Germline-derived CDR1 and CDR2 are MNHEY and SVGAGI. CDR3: CASSYWQPF. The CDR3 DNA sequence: TGTGCCAGCAGTTATTGGCAGCCCTTC.

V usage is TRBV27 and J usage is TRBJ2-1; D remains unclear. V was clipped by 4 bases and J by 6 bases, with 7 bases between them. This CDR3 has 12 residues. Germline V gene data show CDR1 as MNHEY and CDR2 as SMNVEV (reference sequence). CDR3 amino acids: CASSSTGNEQFF. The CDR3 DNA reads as TGTGCCAGCAGTTCTACGGGCAATGAGCAGTTCTTC.

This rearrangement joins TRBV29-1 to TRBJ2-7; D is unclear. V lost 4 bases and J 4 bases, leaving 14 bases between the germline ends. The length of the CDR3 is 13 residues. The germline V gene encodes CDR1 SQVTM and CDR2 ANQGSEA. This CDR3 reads CSVGASGPYEQYF. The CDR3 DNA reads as TGCAGCGTTGGCGCATCGGGCCCGTACGAGCAGTACTTC.

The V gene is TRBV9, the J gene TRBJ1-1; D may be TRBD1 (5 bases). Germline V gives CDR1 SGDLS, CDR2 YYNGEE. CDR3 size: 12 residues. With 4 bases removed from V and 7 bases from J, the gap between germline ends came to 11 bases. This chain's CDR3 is CASSPGTFEAFF. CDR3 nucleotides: TGTGCCAGCAGCCCCGGGACTTTTGAAGCTTTCTTT.

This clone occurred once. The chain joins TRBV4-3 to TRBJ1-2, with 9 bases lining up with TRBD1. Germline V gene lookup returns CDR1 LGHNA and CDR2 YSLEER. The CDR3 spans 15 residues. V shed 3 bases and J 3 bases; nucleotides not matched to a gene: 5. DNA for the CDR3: TGCGCCAGCAGCCAGTTGACAGGGGGTGACTATGGCTACACCTTC. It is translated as CASSQLTGGDYGYTF.

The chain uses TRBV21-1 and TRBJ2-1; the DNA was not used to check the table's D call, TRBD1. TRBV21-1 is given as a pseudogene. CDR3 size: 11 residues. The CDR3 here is CASSPKNEQFF. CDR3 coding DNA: TGTGCCAGCAGCCCAAAAAATGAGCAGTTCTTC.